These T cell receptor beta chains were read from a single sample in a study of immune evolution from preneoplasia to lung adenocarcinoma. Sequenced by immunoSEQ multiplex PCR; TCRdb stores in-frame clones only, minus some. The sample has about 4,900 clones; roughly 76% are singletons. Sequencing was done on a sample of FFPE minimally invasive lung adenocarcinoma tissue. The receptors stem from a person aged 60-80 years with lung adenocarcinoma. The CDR3 runs from the conserved cysteine through the conserved F or W. The D gene is left open where the match is weak. For some rows the clone size is stated as once, few or many, or as a class when expanded; others skip it.

D	J	size	V	CDR3	DNA
TRBD1	TRBJ2-7	once	TRBV5-1	CASSLAGTGGHEQYF	TGCGCCAGCAGCTTGGCTGGGACAGGGGGCCACGAGCAGTACTTC
NA	TRBJ2-7	NA	TRBV2	CAKSGDMNSYEQYF	TGTGCCAAAAGCGGGGACATGAATTCCTACGAGCAGTACTTC
TRBD2	TRBJ2-3	once	TRBV6-6	CASSYYTGGPKDTQYF	TGTGCCAGCAGTTATTATACGGGGGGGCCGAAAGATACGCAGTATTTT
NA	TRBJ2-2	NA	TRBV9	CASTGPWTSGELFF	TGTGCCAGCACCGGCCCCTGGACATCAGGGGAGCTGTTTTTT
NA	TRBJ2-4	NA	TRBV6-1	CASSAGFLAKNIQYF	TGTGCCAGCAGTGCCGGATTCCTAGCCAAAAACATTCAGTACTTC
TRBD1	TRBJ2-2	NA	TRBV30	CAWYLRDRANTGELFF	TGTGCCTGGTACCTTAGGGACAGGGCGAACACCGGGGAGCTGTTTTTT
NA	TRBJ1-5	NA	TRBV21-1	CASSDREGQGDQPQHF	TGTGCCAGCAGCGACCGAGAGGGCCAGGGAGATCAGCCCCAGCATTTT
NA	TRBJ2-1	once	TRBV20-1	CSAYLAFEQFF	TGCAGTGCTTACCTAGCGTTTGAGCAGTTCTTC
NA	TRBJ2-3	NA	TRBV20-1	CSARGGDTQYF	TGCAGTGCCAGGGGTGGAGATACGCAGTATTTT
NA	TRBJ1-2	NA	TRBV29-1	CSVDAGGDGGYTF	TGCAGCGTTGATGCTGGGGGGGATGGCGGCTACACCTTC
TRBD1	TRBJ1-2	few	TRBV27	CASSFQGDWNGYTF	TGTGCCAGCAGTTTTCAGGGGGATTGGAATGGCTACACCTTC
NA	TRBJ2-2	once	TRBV11-2	CASSLVGALNTGELFF	TGTGCCAGCAGCTTAGTGGGGGCCCTGAACACCGGGGAGCTGTTTTTT
NA	TRBJ2-5	NA	TRBV6-5	CASSYPETQYF	TGTGCCAGCAGTTACCCAGAGACCCAGTACTTC
NA	TRBJ1-1	NA	TRBV5-1	CASSLGPLNTEAFF	TGCGCCAGCAGCTTGGGCCCCCTTAACACTGAAGCTTTCTTT
TRBD1	TRBJ2-7	NA	TRBV5-1	CASSSGQVTYEQYF	TGCGCCAGCAGCTCCGGACAGGTTACCTACGAGCAGTACTTC
TRBD1	TRBJ1-2	NA	TRBV7-2	CASSLADRAHGYTF	TGTGCCAGCAGCTTAGCAGACAGGGCTCATGGCTACACCTTC
NA	TRBJ1-4	NA	TRBV27	CASSRDLGTNEKLFF	TGTGCCAGCAGCCGGGACTTAGGGACTAATGAAAAACTGTTTTTT
TRBD2	TRBJ2-7	few	TRBV30	CAWNPAGGVEQYF	TGTGCCTGGAATCCAGCGGGGGGTGTCGAGCAGTACTTC
TRBD1	TRBJ2-7	NA	TRBV10-3	CAISDDGTGNNEQYF	TGTGCCATCAGTGATGACGGGACAGGGAATAACGAGCAGTACTTC
NA	TRBJ2-7	NA	TRBV7-9	CASSLGSHEQYF	TGTGCCAGCAGCCTCGGTTCCCACGAGCAGTACTTC
NA	TRBJ2-7	NA	TRBV28	CATLLREGAASYEQYF	TGTGCCACCCTGCTTCGAGAGGGTGCGGCGTCCTACGAGCAGTACTTC
TRBD1	TRBJ1-2	NA	TRBV5-4	CASSFTGGYGYTF	TGTGCCAGCAGCTTCACAGGGGGCTATGGCTACACCTTC
TRBD2	TRBJ2-5	few	TRBV9	CASSVAGGYYHQETQYF	TGTGCCAGCAGCGTGGCGGGGGGCTACTACCATCAAGAGACCCAGTACTTC
NA	TRBJ2-1	NA	TRBV4-1	CASRQYGNEQFF	TGCGCCAGCAGACAATATGGCAATGAGCAGTTCTTC
NA	TRBJ2-3	once	TRBV11-1	CASSLGRYGGDTQYF	TGTGCCAGCAGCTTAGGGAGGTATGGGGGAGATACGCAGTATTTT
TRBD1	TRBJ2-7	NA	TRBV18	CASSPPGRGYEQYF	TGTGCCAGCTCACCACCCGGCAGGGGGTACGAGCAGTACTTC
TRBD1	TRBJ2-5	NA	TRBV14	CASSQGTGGWRTQYF	TGTGCCAGCAGCCAAGGGACAGGGGGCTGGAGGACCCAGTACTTC
NA	TRBJ2-3	few	TRBV4-2	CASSQDPEADTQYF	TGTGCCAGCAGCCAGGATCCGGAGGCAGATACGCAGTATTTT
NA	TRBJ2-2	few	TRBV11-3	CASSLQGYNTGELFF	TGTGCCAGCAGCTTGCAGGGATACAACACCGGGGAGCTGTTTTTT
NA	TRBJ2-1	NA	TRBV7-9	CAGRDGDNEQFF	TGTGCCGGCCGGGACGGAGACAATGAGCAGTTCTTC
NA	TRBJ2-7	NA	TRBV7-8	CASSLGGHGTYEQYF	TGTGCCAGCAGCTTAGGTGGCCACGGAACCTACGAGCAGTACTTC